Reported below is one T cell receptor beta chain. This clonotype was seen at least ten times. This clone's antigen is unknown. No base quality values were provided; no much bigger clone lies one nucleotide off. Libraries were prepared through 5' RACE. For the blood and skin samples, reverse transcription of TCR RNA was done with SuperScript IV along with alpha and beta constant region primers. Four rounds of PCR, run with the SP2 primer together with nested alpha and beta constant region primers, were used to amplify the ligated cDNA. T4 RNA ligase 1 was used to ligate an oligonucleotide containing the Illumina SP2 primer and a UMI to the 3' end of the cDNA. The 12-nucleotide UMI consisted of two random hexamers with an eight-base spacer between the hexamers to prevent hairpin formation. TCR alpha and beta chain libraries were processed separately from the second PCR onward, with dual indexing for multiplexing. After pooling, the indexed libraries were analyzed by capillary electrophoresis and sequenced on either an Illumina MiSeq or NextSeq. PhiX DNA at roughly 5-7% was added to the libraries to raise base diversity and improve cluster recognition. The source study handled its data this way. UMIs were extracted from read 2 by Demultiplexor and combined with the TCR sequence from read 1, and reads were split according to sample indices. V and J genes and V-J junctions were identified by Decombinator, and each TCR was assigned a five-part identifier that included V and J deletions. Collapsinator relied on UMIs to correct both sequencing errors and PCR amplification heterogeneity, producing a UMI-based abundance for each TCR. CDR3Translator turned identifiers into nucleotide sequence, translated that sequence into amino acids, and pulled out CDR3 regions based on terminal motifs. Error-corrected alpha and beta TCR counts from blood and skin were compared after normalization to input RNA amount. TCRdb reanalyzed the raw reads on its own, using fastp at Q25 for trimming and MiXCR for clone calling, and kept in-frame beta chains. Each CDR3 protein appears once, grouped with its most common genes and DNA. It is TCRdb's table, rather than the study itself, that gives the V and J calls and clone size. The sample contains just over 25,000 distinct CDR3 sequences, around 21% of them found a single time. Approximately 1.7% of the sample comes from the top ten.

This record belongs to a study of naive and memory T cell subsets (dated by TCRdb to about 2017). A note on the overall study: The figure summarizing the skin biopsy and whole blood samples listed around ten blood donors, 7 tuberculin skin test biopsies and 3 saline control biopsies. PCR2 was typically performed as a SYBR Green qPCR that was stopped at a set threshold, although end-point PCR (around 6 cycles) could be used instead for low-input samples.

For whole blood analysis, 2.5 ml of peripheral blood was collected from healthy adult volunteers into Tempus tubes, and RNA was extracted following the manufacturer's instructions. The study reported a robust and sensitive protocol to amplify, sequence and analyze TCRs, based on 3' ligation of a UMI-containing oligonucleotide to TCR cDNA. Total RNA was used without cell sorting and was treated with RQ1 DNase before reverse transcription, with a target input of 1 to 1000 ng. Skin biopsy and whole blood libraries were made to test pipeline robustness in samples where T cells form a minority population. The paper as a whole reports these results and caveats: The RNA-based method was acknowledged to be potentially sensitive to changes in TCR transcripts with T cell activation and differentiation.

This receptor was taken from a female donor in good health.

The nucleotide sequence is TGTGCCAGCAGCTTAGACAGAACGAACTATGGCTACACCTTC. It specifies CASSLDRTNYGYTF. Recombination connected TRBV7-9 to TRBJ1-2; the D gene cannot be resolved reliably. V sheds 1 base and J sheds 2 bases, leaving 8 bases between their ends. The germline V gene (reference sequence) supplies CDR1 SEHNR and CDR2 FQNEAQ. The CDR3 spans 14 residues, from the cysteine through the phenylalanine. Only the CDR3 DNA is retained, 42 bases long and in frame from the first base.